These 10 T cell receptor beta chains were all obtained from the same sample, sequenced in a study of blood T cell repertoires in COVID-19. Assay: immunoSEQ multiplex PCR; the TCRdb copy retains only in-frame clones and omits some. The table lists 200,000 to 250,000 clones, about 83% of them singletons. The material sequenced was peripheral blood. The receptors derive from a woman older than 75 with COVID-19, enrolled during active disease.

The rearrangement joins TRBV5-1 to TRBJ2-1; D might be TRBD2 (6 bases). The CDR3 has 15 residues. V dropped 4 bases and J dropped 1 base, with 12 bases sitting between them. Germline lookup yields CDR1 SGHRS and CDR2 YFSETQ. The CDR3, as DNA: TGCGCCAGCAGCCCACTTGCGGGATCCTACAATGAGCAGTTCTTC. Residues: CASSPLAGSYNEQFF.

The chain joins TRBV3-1 (or the pseudogene TRBV3-2) to TRBJ2-5, with 10 nucleotides matching TRBD1. The CDR3 spans 15 residues. Unmatched junction bases numbered 8, after V lost 6 bases and J lost 4 bases. Germline V gives CDR1 LGHDT, CDR2 YNNKEL (reference sequence). As DNA, the CDR3 is TGTGCCAGCAGTCTCGGGACAGGGGAGGTAGAGACCCAGTACTTC. Translation gives CASSLGTGEVETQYF.

The CDR3 region is CASRVTSGGTDTQYF. CDR3 DNA sequence: TGTGCCAGCAGAGTGACCAGCGGGGGCACAGATACGCAGTATTTT. V gene TRBV7-8 combines with J gene TRBJ2-3; 7 positions match TRBD2. CDR1 is SGHVS and CDR2 is FQNEAQ in the germline V gene. This CDR3 contains 15 residues. V shed 6 bases and J 1 base; nucleotides not matched to a gene: 7.

The gene calls are TRBV5-1 and TRBJ2-5; possible D gene TRBD2, 6 bases. The CDR3 is made up of 14 amino acids. Trimming stripped 5 bases from V and 7 bases from J, with 18 bases between. Germline V gives CDR1 SGHRS, CDR2 YFSETQ. The CDR3 DNA reads TGCGCCAGCAGACTTAATAGCGGAGGCGGGACCCAGTACTTC. Translating gives CASRLNSGGGTQYF.

This sequence joins TRBV29-1 and TRBJ2-3; TRBD1 might be the D (5 bases). Trimming removed 5 bases at V and 4 bases at J, with 10 bases between. The CDR3 sequence is 12 residues long. Germline V gives CDR1 SQVTM, CDR2 ANQGSEA. For the CDR3, the DNA is TGCAGCGTTCAGGGTACGGCAGATACGCAGTATTTT. It encodes CSVQGTADTQYF.

This rearrangement joins TRBV5-5 to TRBJ1-2, with 8 bases lining up with TRBD1. Trimming at V came to 4 bases and at J to 1 base, leaving 3 bases not matched to a gene. The CDR3 sequence is 14 residues long. Germline values: CDR1 SGHKS, CDR2 YYEKEE (reference sequence). CDR3 loop: CASSPGQGNYGYTF. Here the CDR3 DNA reads TGTGCCAGCAGCCCTGGACAGGGTAACTATGGCTACACCTTC.

J is TRBJ2-7 and V is TRBV29-1; TRBD1 aligns across 9 bases. The CDR3 has 14 amino acids. Per the germline V gene, CDR1 is SQVTM and CDR2 is ANQGSEA. V lost 3 bases, J lost 2 bases, and 5 bases stayed unmatched. Here the CDR3 reads CSVEKQGAPYEQYF. DNA of the CDR3: TGCAGCGTTGAGAAACAGGGGGCCCCCTACGAGCAGTACTTC.

The chain joins TRBV5-1 to TRBJ2-1; D perhaps matches TRBD2 (6 bases). The CDR3 runs to 18 residues. Per the germline V gene, CDR1 is SGHRS and CDR2 is YFSETQ. V was pared by 1 base and J by 0 bases, with 17 bases between. CDR3 sequence: CASSLRQVSGSSYNEQFF. DNA for the CDR3: TGCGCCAGCAGCTTGCGCCAGGTTAGCGGTAGCTCCTACAATGAGCAGTTCTTC.

V gene TRBV3-1 (or the pseudogene TRBV3-2) combines with J gene TRBJ2-7, with 9 bases aligning to TRBD2. Germline loops: CDR1 LGHDT, CDR2 YNNKEL (reference sequence). This CDR3 is built from 15 residues. The ends lost 4 bases at V and 1 base at J; junction bases unmatched: 5. The CDR3 DNA reads TGTGCCAGCAGCCCCCCGGGACTAGCATCCTACGAGCAGTACTTC. This codes for CASSPPGLASYEQYF.

The chain is built from TRBV30 and TRBJ1-1; 9 bases are a match to TRBD1. Germline V gene sequence: CDR1 GTSNPN, CDR2 SVGIG (reference sequence). This CDR3 comprises 15 residues. Trimming at V came to 0 bases and at J to 5 bases, leaving 7 bases not matched to a gene. The CDR3 spells CAWSVRRTGDTEAFF. The CDR3 DNA reads as TGTGCCTGGAGTGTAAGGAGGACAGGGGATACTGAAGCTTTCTTT. Full variable domain (missing parts from reference TRBV30 and TRBJ1-1): SQTIHQWPATLVQPVGSPLSLECTVEGTSNPNLYWYRQAAGRGLQLLFYSVGIGQISSEVPQNLSASRPQDRQFILSSKKLLLSDSGFYLCAWSVRRTGDTEAFFGQGTRLTVV.